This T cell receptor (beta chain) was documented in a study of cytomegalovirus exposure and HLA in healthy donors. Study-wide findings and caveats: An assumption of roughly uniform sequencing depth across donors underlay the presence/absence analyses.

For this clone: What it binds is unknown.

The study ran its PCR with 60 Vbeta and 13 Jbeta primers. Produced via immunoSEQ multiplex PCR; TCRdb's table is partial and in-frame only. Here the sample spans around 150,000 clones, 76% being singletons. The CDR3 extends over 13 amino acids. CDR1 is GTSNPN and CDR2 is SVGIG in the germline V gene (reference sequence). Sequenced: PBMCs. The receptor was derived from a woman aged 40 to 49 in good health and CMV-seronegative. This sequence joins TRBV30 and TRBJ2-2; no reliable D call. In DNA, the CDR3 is TGTGCAACAGTGCCCGCGAACACCGGGGAGCTGTTTTTT. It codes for CATVPANTGELFF.